The rows below give T cell receptor beta chains drawn from one sample of a study of PD-1 blockade in classical Hodgkin lymphoma. Repertoires were generated with immunoSEQ multiplex PCR, while TCRdb's copy carries only in-frame clones and drops some. The data contain tens of thousands of clones, around 74% of them singletons. The specimen was peripheral blood mononuclear cells (PBMCs), collected before the fourth cycle of nivolumab. The receptors were gathered from a human donor with classical Hodgkin lymphoma. CDR3s include the opening cysteine and the closing phenylalanine or tryptophan. D genes are given only for firm matches. Clone size is shown for a subset of rows, as once, few, many or a class of expanded clone.

>-|14|TRBV27|TRBJ2-7|-
TGTGCCAGCAGTTTGACCGGGACAAATTACGAGCAGTACTTC
CASSLTGTNYEQYF
>-|13|TRBV5-6|TRBJ2-7|-
TGTGCCAGCAGCTTGCAGGGGCGTTACGAGCAGTACTTC
CASSLQGRYEQYF
>TRBD2|13|TRBV30|TRBJ2-2|-
TGTGCGGTGGCGGGGGGTTACACCGGGGAGCTGTTTTTT
CAVAGGYTGELFF
>-|16|TRBV7-2|TRBJ1-4|-
TGTGCCAGCAGCTTCGTGCCTTTTCCAACTAATGAAAAACTGTTTTTT
CASSFVPFPTNEKLFF
>-|14|TRBV28|TRBJ1-4|few
TGTGCCAGCAGAGAAGGGGATACTAATGAAAAACTGTTTTTT
CASREGDTNEKLFF
>-|12|TRBV6-5|TRBJ1-2|-
TGTGCCATCGGGGGACGTTTCTATGGCTACACCTTC
CAIGGRFYGYTF
>-|16|TRBV11-3|TRBJ1-6|-
TGTGCCAGCAGCCCCCGGGGCGGGCAGGGAAATTCACCCCTCCACTTT
CASSPRGGQGNSPLHF
>TRBD2|17|TRBV2|TRBJ2-1|-
TGTGCCAGCAGTGACCACAAAAGGGACTACCTCCAGGATGAGCAGTTCTTC
CASSDHKRDYLQDEQFF
>-|15|TRBV5-1|TRBJ2-7|few
TGCGCCAGCAGCTTGGGGGGCCAGGGTGGTGCCGAGCAGTACTTC
CASSLGGQGGAEQYF
>TRBD1|16|TRBV7-8|TRBJ1-2|once
TGTGCCAGCAGCAAAACCGGGACAGGGTTTCTCTATGGCTACACCTTC
CASSKTGTGFLYGYTF